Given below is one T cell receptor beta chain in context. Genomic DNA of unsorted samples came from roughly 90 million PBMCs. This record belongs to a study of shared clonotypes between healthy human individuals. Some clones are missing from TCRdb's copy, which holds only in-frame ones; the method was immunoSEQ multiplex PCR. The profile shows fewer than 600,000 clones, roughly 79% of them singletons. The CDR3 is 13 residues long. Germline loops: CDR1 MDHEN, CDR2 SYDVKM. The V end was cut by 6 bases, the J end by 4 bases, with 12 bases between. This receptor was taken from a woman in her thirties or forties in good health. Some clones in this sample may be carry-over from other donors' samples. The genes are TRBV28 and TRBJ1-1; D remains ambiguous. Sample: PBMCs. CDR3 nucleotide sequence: TGTGCCAGCAGCAAACCCTCGACCACTGAAGCTTTCTTT. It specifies CASSKPSTTEAFF.